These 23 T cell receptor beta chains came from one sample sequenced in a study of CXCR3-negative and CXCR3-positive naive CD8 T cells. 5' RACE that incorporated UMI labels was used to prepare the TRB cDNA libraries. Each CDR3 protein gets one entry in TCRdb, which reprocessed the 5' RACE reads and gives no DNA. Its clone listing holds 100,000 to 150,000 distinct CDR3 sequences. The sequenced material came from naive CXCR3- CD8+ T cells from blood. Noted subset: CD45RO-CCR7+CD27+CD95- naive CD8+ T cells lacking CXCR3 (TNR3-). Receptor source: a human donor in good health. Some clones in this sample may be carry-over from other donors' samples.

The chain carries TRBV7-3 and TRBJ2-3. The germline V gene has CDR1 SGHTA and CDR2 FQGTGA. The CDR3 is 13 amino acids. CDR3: CASSLSSTDTQYF.

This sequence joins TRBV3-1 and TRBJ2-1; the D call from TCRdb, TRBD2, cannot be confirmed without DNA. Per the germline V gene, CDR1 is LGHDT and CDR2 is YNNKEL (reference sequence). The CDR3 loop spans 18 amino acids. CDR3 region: CASSTSREDSKFYNEQFF.

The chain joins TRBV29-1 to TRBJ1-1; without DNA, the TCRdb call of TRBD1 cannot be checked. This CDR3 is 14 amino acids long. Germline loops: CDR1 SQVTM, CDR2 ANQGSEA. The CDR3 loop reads CSVEGGGRGLEAFF.

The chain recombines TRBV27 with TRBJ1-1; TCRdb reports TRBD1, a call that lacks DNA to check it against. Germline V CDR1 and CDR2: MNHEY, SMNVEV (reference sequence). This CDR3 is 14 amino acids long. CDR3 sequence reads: CASSLTALNTEAFF.

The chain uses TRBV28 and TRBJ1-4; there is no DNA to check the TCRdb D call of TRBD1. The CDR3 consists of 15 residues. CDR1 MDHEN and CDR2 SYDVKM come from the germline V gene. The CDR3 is CASSSPRGADEKLFF. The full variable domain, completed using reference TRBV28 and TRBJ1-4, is DVKVTQSSRYLVKRTGEKVFLECVQDMDHENMFWYRQDPGLGLRLIYFSYDVKMKEKGDIPEGYSVSREKKERFSLILESASTNQTSMYLCASSSPRGADEKLFFGSGTQLSVL.

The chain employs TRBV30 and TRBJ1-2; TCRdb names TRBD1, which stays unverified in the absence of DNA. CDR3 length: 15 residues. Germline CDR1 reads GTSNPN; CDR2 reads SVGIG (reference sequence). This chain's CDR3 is CAWSSEGLANYGSTF.

The CDR3 sequence: CASSFSVGYEQYF. V gene TRBV11-2 combines with J gene TRBJ2-7; the TRBD1 assignment by TCRdb is unverifiable without DNA. Germline CDR1 is SGHAT and CDR2 is FQNNGV. The CDR3 sequence is 13 residues long. Based on the CDR3 plus reference TRBV11-2 and TRBJ2-7, the full variable domain is EAGVAQSPRYKIIEKRQSVAFWCNPISGHATLYWYQQILGQGPKLLIQFQNNGVVDDSQLPKDRFSAERLKGVDSTLKIQPAKLEDSAVYLCASSFSVGYEQYFGPGTRLTVT.

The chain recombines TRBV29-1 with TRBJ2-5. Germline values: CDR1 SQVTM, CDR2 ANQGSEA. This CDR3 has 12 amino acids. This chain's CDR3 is CSAVPNQETQYF.

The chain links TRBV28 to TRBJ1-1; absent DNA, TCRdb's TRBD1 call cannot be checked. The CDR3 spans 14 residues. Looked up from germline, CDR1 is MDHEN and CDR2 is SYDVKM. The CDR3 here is CASSFRGRNTEAFF.

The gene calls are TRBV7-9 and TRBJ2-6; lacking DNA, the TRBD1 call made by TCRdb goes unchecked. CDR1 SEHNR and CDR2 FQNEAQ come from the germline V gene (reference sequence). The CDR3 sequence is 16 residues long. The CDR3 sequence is CASSLVPGSGANVLTF. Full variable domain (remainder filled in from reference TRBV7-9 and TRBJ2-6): DTGVSQNPRHKITKRGQNVTFRCDPISEHNRLYWYRQTLGQGPEFLTYFQNEAQLEKSRLLSDRFSAERPKGSFSTLEIQRTEQGDSAMYLCASSLVPGSGANVLTFGAGSRLTVL.

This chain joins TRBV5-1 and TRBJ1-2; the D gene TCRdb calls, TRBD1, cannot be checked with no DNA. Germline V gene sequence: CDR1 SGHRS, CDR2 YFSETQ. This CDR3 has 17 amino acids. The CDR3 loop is CASSLGDVQGRNYGYTF. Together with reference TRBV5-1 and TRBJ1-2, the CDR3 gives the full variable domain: KAGVTQTPRYLIKTRGQQVTLSCSPISGHRSVSWYQQTPGQGLQFLFEYFSETQRNKGNFPGRFSGRQFSNSRSEMNVSTLELGDSALYLCASSLGDVQGRNYGYTFGSGTRLTVV.

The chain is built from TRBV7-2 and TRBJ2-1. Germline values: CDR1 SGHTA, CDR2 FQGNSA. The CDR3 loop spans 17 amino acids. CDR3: CASSLSLGRLSPNEQFF.

The CDR3: CASSQGTGYPSYEKYF. V usage is TRBV4-3 and J usage is TRBJ2-7; absent DNA, TCRdb's TRBD1 call cannot be checked. CDR3 length: 16 amino acids. Germline-derived CDR1 and CDR2 are LGHNA and YSLEER.

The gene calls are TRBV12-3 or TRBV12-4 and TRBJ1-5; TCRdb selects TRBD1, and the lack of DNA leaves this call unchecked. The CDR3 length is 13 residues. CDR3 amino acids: CASSLEDTQPQHF.

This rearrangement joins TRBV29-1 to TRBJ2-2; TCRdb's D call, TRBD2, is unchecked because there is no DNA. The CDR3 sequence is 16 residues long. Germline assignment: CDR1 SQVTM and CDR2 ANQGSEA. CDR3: CSVSPRTRTETGELFF.

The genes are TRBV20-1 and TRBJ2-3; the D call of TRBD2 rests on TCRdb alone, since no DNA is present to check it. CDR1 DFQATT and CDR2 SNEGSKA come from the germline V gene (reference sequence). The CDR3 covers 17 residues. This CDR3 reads CSARDESLAGGPDTQYF.

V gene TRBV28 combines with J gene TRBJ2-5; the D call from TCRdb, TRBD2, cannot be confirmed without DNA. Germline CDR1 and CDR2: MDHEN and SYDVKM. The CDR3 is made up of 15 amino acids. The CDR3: CASSPYSDFQETQYF.

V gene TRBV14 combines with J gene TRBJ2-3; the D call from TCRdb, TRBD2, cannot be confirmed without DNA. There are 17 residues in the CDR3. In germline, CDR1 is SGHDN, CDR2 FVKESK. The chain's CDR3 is CASSQDRLAGRADTQYF.

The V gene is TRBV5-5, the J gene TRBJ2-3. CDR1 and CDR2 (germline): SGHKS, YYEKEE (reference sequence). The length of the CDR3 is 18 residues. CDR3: CASSLAIFQQATTDTQYF. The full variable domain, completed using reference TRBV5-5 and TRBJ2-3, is DAGVTQSPTHLIKTRGQQVTLRCSPISGHKSVSWYQQVLGQGPQFIFQYYEKEERGRGNFPDRFSARQFPNYSSELNVNALLLGDSALYLCASSLAIFQQATTDTQYFGPGTRLTVL.

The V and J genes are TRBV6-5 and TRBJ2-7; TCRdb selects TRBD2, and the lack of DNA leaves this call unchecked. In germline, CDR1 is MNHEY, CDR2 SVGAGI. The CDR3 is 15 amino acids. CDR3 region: CARRTRGKGSYEQYF.

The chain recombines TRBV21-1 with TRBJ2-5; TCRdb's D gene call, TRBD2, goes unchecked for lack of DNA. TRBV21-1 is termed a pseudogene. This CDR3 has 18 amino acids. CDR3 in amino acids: CASSKGLAGDSDRETQYF.

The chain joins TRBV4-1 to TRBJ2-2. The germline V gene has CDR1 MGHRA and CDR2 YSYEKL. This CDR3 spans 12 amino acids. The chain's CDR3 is CASSQMAGELFF.

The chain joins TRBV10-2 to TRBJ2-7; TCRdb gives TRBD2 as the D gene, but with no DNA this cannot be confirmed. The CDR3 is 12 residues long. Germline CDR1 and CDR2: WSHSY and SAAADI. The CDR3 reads CASSAAGDEQYF.